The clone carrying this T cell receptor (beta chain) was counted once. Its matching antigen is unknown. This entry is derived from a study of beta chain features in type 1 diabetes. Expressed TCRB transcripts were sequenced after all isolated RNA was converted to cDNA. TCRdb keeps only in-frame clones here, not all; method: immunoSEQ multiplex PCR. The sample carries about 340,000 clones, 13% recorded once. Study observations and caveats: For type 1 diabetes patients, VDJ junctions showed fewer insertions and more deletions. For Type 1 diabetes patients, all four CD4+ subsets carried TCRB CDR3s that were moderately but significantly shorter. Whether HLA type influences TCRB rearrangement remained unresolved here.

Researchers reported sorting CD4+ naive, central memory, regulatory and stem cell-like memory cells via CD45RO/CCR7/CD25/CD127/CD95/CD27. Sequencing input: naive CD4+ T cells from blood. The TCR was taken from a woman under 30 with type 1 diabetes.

The CDR3: CASSLGTGPTGWKTQYF. DNA for the CDR3: TGTGCCAGCAGCTTGGGGACAGGGCCGACCGGGTGGAAGACCCAGTACTTC. The V gene is TRBV5-6, the J gene TRBJ2-5, with 8 bases fitting TRBD1. V shed 0 bases, J shed 6 bases, and the junction held 13 bases outside the gene matches. This CDR3 has 17 residues. From germline, CDR1 is SGHDT and CDR2 YYEEEE.